Listed here are 20 T cell receptor beta chains from one sample, sequenced in a study of blood T cell repertoires in COVID-19. Clones were read by immunoSEQ multiplex PCR, and TCRdb kept only the in-frame ones, dropping some. Here the sample spans fewer than 200,000 clones, around 74% being singletons. The sequenced material came from peripheral blood. These receptors were obtained from a woman aged 80 or older with acute or convalescent COVID-19.

The genes are TRBV5-1 and TRBJ2-3; no clear D. Trimming took 1 base from V and 0 from J, leaving 9 bases between them. This CDR3 has 15 amino acids. Per the germline V gene, CDR1 is SGHRS and CDR2 is YFSETQ. Written as DNA, the CDR3 is TGCGCCAGCAGCTTGATTCTGACTAGCACAGATACGCAGTATTTT. This gives the protein CASSLILTSTDTQYF.

This clone was recorded only once. The genes are TRBV28 and TRBJ2-1; no clear D gene. This CDR3 comprises 15 residues. V lost 2 bases and J 9 bases, leaving 17 bases between the germline ends. CDR1 MDHEN and CDR2 SYDVKM come from the germline V gene. This CDR3 reads CASSLAPSLVGEQFF. For the CDR3, the DNA is TGTGCCAGCAGTTTAGCCCCCAGTCTAGTAGGTGAGCAGTTCTTC.

The V and J genes are TRBV30 and TRBJ2-7, with a possible D match to TRBD1 (6 bases). The CDR3 contains 11 residues. V lost 4 bases and J 7 bases, leaving 11 bases between the germline ends. Germline-derived CDR1 and CDR2 are GTSNPN and SVGIG (reference sequence). As DNA, the CDR3 is TGTGCCTGGACAGGGGCCAAGGAGCAGTACTTC. Its translation is CAWTGAKEQYF.

This clone occurred once. The genes are TRBV5-1 and TRBJ2-1, with 9 bases aligning to TRBD1. This CDR3 is built from 13 residues. Germline CDR1 is SGHRS and CDR2 is YFSETQ. Unmatched junction bases numbered 5, after V lost 0 bases and J lost 13 bases. DNA for the CDR3: TGCGCCAGCAGCTTGGTTGGGGGACAGGGCCAGTTCTTC. Translating gives CASSLVGGQGQFF. Filled out from reference TRBV5-1 and TRBJ2-1, the complete variable domain reads KAGVTQTPRYLIKTRGQQVTLSCSPISGHRSVSWYQQTPGQGLQFLFEYFSETQRNKGNFPGRFSGRQFSNSRSEMNVSTLELGDSALYLCASSLVGGQGQFFGPGTRLTVL.

V usage is TRBV7-2 and J usage is TRBJ2-3, with 14 bases that match TRBD2. Per the germline V gene, CDR1 is SGHTA and CDR2 is FQGNSA. The CDR3 has 16 residues. Trimming cost V 3 bases and J 6 bases; bases outside gene matches: 5. CDR3 nucleotide sequence: TGTGCCAGCAGCTTGGGACTAGCGGGAGCAGGGGATACGCAGTATTTT. It is translated as CASSLGLAGAGDTQYF. The entire variable domain, with the rest obtained from reference TRBV7-2 and TRBJ2-3, is as follows: GAGVSQSPSNKVTEKGKDVELRCDPISGHTALYWYRQSLGQGLEFLIYFQGNSAPDKSGLPSDRFSAERTGGSVSTLTIQRTQQEDSAVYLCASSLGLAGAGDTQYFGPGTRLTVL.

The chain carries TRBV29-1 and TRBJ1-2, with 7 bases that match TRBD1. The CDR3 runs 13 residues. Germline V gives CDR1 SQVTM, CDR2 ANQGSEA. The V gene end was trimmed by 6 bases and the J gene end by 4 bases; junction bases not matched to a gene: 8. In DNA form, the CDR3 reads TGCAGCGTAGCCGGGACAGAGACCTATGGCTACACCTTC. This codes for CSVAGTETYGYTF.

The chain uses TRBV7-6 and TRBJ1-4, with a possible D match to TRBD1 (5 bases). V was pared by 5 bases and J by 8 bases, with 18 bases between. Per the germline V gene, CDR1 is SGHVS and CDR2 is FNYEAQ. The CDR3 sequence is 15 residues long. CDR3 amino acids: CASSKPGILGEKLFF. Written as DNA, the CDR3 is TGTGCCAGCAGCAAACCAGGGATCTTGGGGGAAAAACTGTTTTTT.

This rearrangement joins TRBV10-2 to TRBJ2-7, with 9 positions matching TRBD1. This CDR3 is built from 17 residues. Germline values: CDR1 WSHSY, CDR2 SAAADI. Trimming took 3 bases from V and 6 from J; bases not matched to a gene: 15. The CDR3 nucleotides are TGCGCCAGCAGTGATCCGGGACAGGGTATCGCCGGACGCGAGCAGTACTTC. It encodes CASSDPGQGIAGREQYF.

V gene TRBV3-1 (or the pseudogene TRBV3-2) combines with J gene TRBJ1-1, with 9 nucleotides matching TRBD1. The ends lost 4 bases at V and 3 bases at J; junction bases unmatched: 6. This CDR3 region has 15 residues. CDR1 and CDR2 (germline): LGHDT, YNNKEL (reference sequence). CDR3 region: CASSLGTGSYTEAFF. CDR3 DNA: TGTGCCAGCAGCCTTGGGACAGGGTCTTACACTGAAGCTTTCTTT.

The V call is TRBV28, the J call TRBJ2-1, with D perhaps TRBD2 (6 bases). Germline CDR1 is MDHEN and CDR2 is SYDVKM. Trimming removed 5 bases at V and 0 bases at J, with 11 bases between. This CDR3 is built from 15 residues. The CDR3 DNA reads as TGTGCCAGCAGTGCCTTTAGCGGCTCCTACAATGAGCAGTTCTTC. Translating gives CASSAFSGSYNEQFF.

The chain couples TRBV24-1 to TRBJ1-5; 8 nucleotides agree with TRBD1. The CDR3 length is 12 residues. The germline V gene encodes CDR1 KGHDR and CDR2 SFDVKD. Trimming removed 7 bases from V and 11 bases from J; junction bases left unmatched: 6. CDR3 loop: CATSQGARTQHF. Written as DNA, the CDR3 is TGTGCCACCAGCCAGGGGGCCAGGACCCAGCATTTT.

This sequence joins TRBV7-9 and TRBJ1-4, with 10 bases identical to TRBD1. In germline, CDR1 is SEHNR, CDR2 FQNEAQ (reference sequence). This CDR3 region has 15 residues. The V segment lost 5 bases and the J segment 5 bases; nucleotides outside the gene matches: 5. In DNA, the CDR3 is TGTGCCAGCAGCGCCGGGACAGGGGTAAATGAAAAACTGTTTTTT. Its translation: CASSAGTGVNEKLFF.

Note on this clone: The sample contains more than one DNA sequence encoding this CDR3. The J gene is TRBJ2-5, the V gene TRBV5-1; possibly TRBD2 for D (6 bases). With 5 bases removed from V and 5 bases from J, the gap between germline ends came to 10 bases. The CDR3 consists of 12 residues. The V gene's germline CDR1 is SGHRS and CDR2 YFSETQ. The CDR3 loop reads CASRGGGETQYF. The CDR3, as DNA: TGCGCCAGCAGAGGTGGAGGGGAGACCCAGTACTTC.

In its sample, this clone was seen many times. CDR3 sequence (DNA): TGTGCCAGCAGTTTGGGTAGGCAGACAGGGGTTTTACTTCCTAATGAAAAACTGTTTTTT. This encodes CASSLGRQTGVLLPNEKLFF. The genes are TRBV28 and TRBJ1-4; 8 bases are shared with TRBD1. There are 20 residues in the CDR3. The germline CDR1 and CDR2 sequences are MDHEN and SYDVKM. The V segment lost 3 bases and the J segment 3 bases; nucleotides outside the gene matches: 18.

The CDR3 sequence: CASSLIVRGQGRPTNEKLFF. The CDR3 nucleotides are TGTGCCAGCAGCTTAATTGTCAGAGGACAGGGGCGCCCAACTAATGAAAAACTGTTTTTT. The chain employs TRBV7-8 and TRBJ1-4, with 9 bases matching TRBD1. The trim removed 2 bases at V and 0 bases at J, leaving 13 bases unmatched. The CDR3 sequence is 20 residues long. In germline, CDR1 is SGHVS, CDR2 FQNEAQ.

In this sample, this clone turned up a few times. The genes are TRBV3-1 (or the pseudogene TRBV3-2) and TRBJ2-7; D ambiguous. Deletions cut 2 bases from V and 9 bases from J, with 11 bases between. The CDR3 consists of 12 residues. Germline V lookup: CDR1 LGHDT, CDR2 YNNKEL (reference sequence). CDR3 in amino acids: CASSQQLGGQYF. The CDR3 bases are TGTGCCAGCAGCCAACAACTTGGTGGGCAGTACTTC.

The CDR3 bases are TGTGCCAGCTCACCAGGGCAGAATGAAAAACTGTTTTTT. It yields the protein CASSPGQNEKLFF. The chain couples TRBV18 to TRBJ1-4, with D unclear. Per germline, CDR1 KGHSH and CDR2 LQKENI. Trimming took 2 bases from V and 5 from J, leaving 6 bases between them. This CDR3 is built from 13 residues.

The CDR3 sequence: CASSPLAGSNNEQFF. The CDR3 nucleotides are TGTGCCAGCTCACCACTAGCGGGGAGTAACAATGAGCAGTTCTTC. The chain joins TRBV18 to TRBJ2-1; 8 bases fit TRBD2. The CDR3 contains 15 residues. The germline CDR1 and CDR2 sequences are KGHSH and LQKENI. V trimming: 1 base; J trimming: 5 bases; junction bases outside the gene matches: 4. Complete variable domain (other parts from reference TRBV18 and TRBJ2-1): NAGVMQNPRHLVRRRGQEARLRCSPMKGHSHVYWYRQLPEEGLKFMVYLQKENIIDESGMPKERFSAEFPKEGPSILRIQQVVRGDSAAYFCASSPLAGSNNEQFFGPGTRLTVL.

The table lists this clone with many counts. The V gene is TRBV5-4, the J gene TRBJ2-1, with 10 bases lining up with TRBD2. CDR3 length: 14 amino acids. The junction had 5 bases not matched to a gene; V was cut back by 5 bases and J by 6 bases. From germline, CDR1 is SGHNT and CDR2 YYREEE (reference sequence). In DNA form, the CDR3 reads TGTGCCAGCAGGCCTCTAGCGGGAGCCAATGAGCAGTTCTTC. This codes for CASRPLAGANEQFF.

Regarding this clone: This sample includes further DNA sequences coding for the same CDR3. The rearrangement links TRBV5-1 to TRBJ2-3; TRBD1 agrees at 7 bases. Germline V gene sequence: CDR1 SGHRS, CDR2 YFSETQ. The CDR3 runs 15 residues. J was trimmed by 0 bases and V by 7 bases; bases with no gene match: 8. The CDR3 DNA follows: TGCGCCAGCTCGCCCGGGACAGCTAGCACAGATACGCAGTATTTT. Its protein is CASSPGTASTDTQYF.